A selection of T cell receptor beta chains follows, all from one sample in a study of cytomegalovirus exposure and HLA in healthy donors. Profiling relied on immunoSEQ multiplex PCR, and the TCRdb table lists in-frame clones only, not all of them. This sample carries about 150,000 clones, approximately 80% of them seen once, and the ten largest clones take 4.5% to 7%. Material for sequencing was PBMCs. All receptors come from a woman between 35 and 50 years old in good health and CMV-seropositive. Each CDR3 is given with its conserved first and last residue. Each record gives: V gene, J gene, clone size, D gene, CDR3 DNA, CDR3 protein. A D gene is named only where the DNA matches it firmly. A clone size is listed for some rows: how often the clone was seen (once, few, many), or a class if it is expanded.

V: TRBV19
J: TRBJ2-6
size: -
D: -
DNA: TGTGCCAGTAGTATACAGGTCCCTGGGGCCAACGTCCTGACTTTC
CDR3: CASSIQVPGANVLTF

V: TRBV10-2
J: TRBJ1-2
size: -
D: -
DNA: TGCGCCAGCAGCAACGACAGGAACTATGGCTACACCTTC
CDR3: CASSNDRNYGYTF

V: TRBV6-1
J: TRBJ1-2
size: -
D: TRBD1
DNA: TGTGCCAGCAGTGAAACAGGGGCCTATGGCTACACCTTC
CDR3: CASSETGAYGYTF

V: TRBV5-1
J: TRBJ1-1
size: once
D: -
DNA: TGCGCCAGCAGCCTTCGGCCGCAAGCGGGGAACACTGAAGCTTTCTTT
CDR3: CASSLRPQAGNTEAFF

V: TRBV30
J: TRBJ1-1
size: -
D: -
DNA: TGTGCCTGGAGCTTTATGAACACTGAAGCTTTCTTT
CDR3: CAWSFMNTEAFF

V: TRBV27
J: TRBJ1-1
size: -
D: -
DNA: TGTGCCAGCAGTTTATTTTGGGGCTCGAACACTGAAGCTTTCTTT
CDR3: CASSLFWGSNTEAFF

V: TRBV7-8
J: TRBJ2-7
size: few
D: TRBD1
DNA: TGTGCCAGCAGCTCCCGGGACAGGCTTCTTCAGCAGTACTTC
CDR3: CASSSRDRLLQQYF

V: TRBV10-1
J: TRBJ2-1
size: few
D: TRBD2
DNA: TGCGCCAGCTCCGGGACTAGCGGGAGAGGTGAGCAGTTCTTC
CDR3: CASSGTSGRGEQFF

V: TRBV29-1
J: TRBJ2-1
size: -
D: TRBD1
DNA: TGCAGCGTTGAAAGGACAGGGAACAATGAGCAGTTCTTC
CDR3: CSVERTGNNEQFF

V: TRBV28
J: TRBJ1-2
size: few
D: TRBD1
DNA: TGTGCCAGCAGTTTGCGAATAGGGGGCGCCTATGGCTACACCTTC
CDR3: CASSLRIGGAYGYTF

V: TRBV27
J: TRBJ2-7
size: -
D: TRBD2
DNA: TGTGCCAGCAGTACTATGGGGACTAGCGTCGACGAGCAGTACTTC
CDR3: CASSTMGTSVDEQYF

V: TRBV5-6
J: TRBJ2-7
size: -
D: TRBD2
DNA: TGTGCCAGCAGCTCCCTGGTTAGCGGGAGCCACTACGAGCAGTACTTC
CDR3: CASSSLVSGSHYEQYF

V: TRBV6-6
J: TRBJ1-5
size: few
D: -
DNA: TGTGCCAGCACCGGTAATAGCAATCAGCCCCAGCATTTT
CDR3: CASTGNSNQPQHF

V: TRBV6-1
J: TRBJ2-7
size: -
D: TRBD2
DNA: TGTGCCAGCAGTGAAGCGGCTAGCGGGAGCCCCGAGCAGTACTTC
CDR3: CASSEAASGSPEQYF

V: TRBV6-1
J: TRBJ2-1
size: few
D: TRBD2
DNA: TGTGCCAGCTCTCTAGCGGGAGTTGGGTACAATGAGCAGTTCTTC
CDR3: CASSLAGVGYNEQFF

V: TRBV6-5
J: TRBJ1-1
size: few
D: -
DNA: TGTGCCAGCAGTTACTCGACGGAGGGCACTGAAGCTTTCTTT
CDR3: CASSYSTEGTEAFF

V: TRBV6-1
J: TRBJ2-7
size: once
D: -
DNA: TGTGCCAGCAGTGAAGCCCCTAGTTTTGACCTCTACGAGCAGTACTTC
CDR3: CASSEAPSFDLYEQYF

V: TRBV7-9
J: TRBJ2-2
size: -
D: TRBD1
DNA: TGTGCCAGCAGCCTCCGACAGGGCACCGGGGAGCTGTTTTTT
CDR3: CASSLRQGTGELFF

V: TRBV27
J: TRBJ2-3
size: -
D: TRBD1
DNA: TGTGCCAGCAGTTTATCGGGACAGTTCGGGGATACGCAGTATTTT
CDR3: CASSLSGQFGDTQYF

V: TRBV13
J: TRBJ2-1
size: -
D: TRBD2
DNA: TGTGCCAGCAGCACGGGGACTAGCGGGAGTTTCGATGAGCAGTTCTTC
CDR3: CASSTGTSGSFDEQFF

V: TRBV5-8
J: TRBJ2-3
size: -
D: TRBD1
DNA: TGTGCCAGCAGCACCGGGACAGCTAGCACAGATACGCAGTATTTT
CDR3: CASSTGTASTDTQYF

V: TRBV21-1
J: TRBJ2-5
size: -
D: -
DNA: TGTGCCAGCAGCAAAGCGTATATCAGGGGGGTTAAGACCCAGTACTTC
CDR3: CASSKAYIRGVKTQYF

V: TRBV25-1
J: TRBJ1-1
size: -
D: -
DNA: TGTGCCAGCAGGAGAGGTCGGACAGAAAACACTGAAGCTTTCTTT
CDR3: CASRRGRTENTEAFF

V: TRBV11-3
J: TRBJ2-7
size: -
D: TRBD2
DNA: TGTGCCAGCAGCCCACTCTGGGGACTAGCGGGTAACGAGCAGTACTTC
CDR3: CASSPLWGLAGNEQYF

V: TRBV6-1
J: TRBJ2-7
size: -
D: TRBD2
DNA: TGTGCCAGCAGCCGACTAGCGGGAGGCCAATACGAGCAGTACTTC
CDR3: CASSRLAGGQYEQYF